This TCR beta chain was obtained from a study of T-cell reconstitution after alpha-beta-depleted transplantation in children. Findings of the study overall: A year had passed since transplant, and T-cell counts and diversity by then came mostly from newly produced T cells.

During its preparation, the TCRbeta library received unique molecular identifiers. From the PCR reads, TCRdb called clonotypes with MiXCR, one entry per CDR3 protein. The sample contains tens of thousands of distinct CDR3 sequences, about 9% of which appear only once. Germline V gene sequence: CDR1 DFQATT, CDR2 SNEGSKA (reference sequence). The CDR3 has 15 amino acids. Losses at the gene ends were 1 base for V and 2 bases for J; bases not matched to a gene: 7. This clonotype was seen a handful of times. Its antigen is currently unknown. This sequence was found in a male patient between 2 and 10 years old who had a stem cell transplant for chronic granulomatous disease, so the T cells may come from the graft donor. The rearrangement uses TRBV20-1 and TRBJ1-1; 7 nucleotides line up with TRBD1. The input for sequencing was PBMCs, mostly from graft donor cells, taken 60 days after TCRalphabeta/CD19-depleted stem cell transplant. The CDR3 region has the DNA TGCAGTGCTAGAGCGACACAGGGGCCTAACACTGAAGCTTTCTTT. It translates to CSARATQGPNTEAFF.